The 22 T cell receptor beta chains listed next were all sequenced from one sample in a study of response to subunit inactivated influenza vaccine. In TCRdb, the RT-PCR reads were re-called with MiXCR into one record per CDR3 protein. The data show around 570,000 distinct CDR3 sequences, approximately 10% seen once. The sample was also linked to a second study, of T cells expressing NK-cell markers. That paper states: A 5'RACE template switching approach incorporating UMIs was used to make TCR beta cDNA.

Sequences were derived from PBMCs from blood, sampled on the day of vaccination. The receptors shown here come from a man aged 50 to 60 who received an inactivated influenza vaccine.

The CDR3 loop is CASSWGQGKVQYF. Here the CDR3 DNA reads TGTGCCAGCAGCTGGGGACAGGGTAAGGTGCAGTACTTC. V is TRBV11-2 and J is TRBJ2-7; 9 bases align to TRBD1. The V segment lost 4 bases and the J segment 9 bases; nucleotides outside the gene matches: 7. The CDR3 covers 13 residues. CDR1 is SGHAT and CDR2 is FQNNGV in the germline V gene.

This clonotype was observed a handful of times. V and J are TRBV7-9 and TRBJ2-2, with D perhaps matching TRBD1 (6 bases). CDR3 length: 13 residues. The V end lost 5 bases, the J end lost 8 bases, and 12 bases lay between the germline ends. From germline, CDR1 is SEHNR and CDR2 FQNEAQ (reference sequence). As DNA, the CDR3 is TGTGCCAGCAGCCCCACAGGGCATGGGGAGCTGTTTTTT. Translated, it gives CASSPTGHGELFF.

This clonotype appeared many times. The rearrangement links TRBV29-1 to TRBJ2-3; the match to TRBD2 covers 10 bases. The CDR3 extends over 16 amino acids. Germline CDR1 is SQVTM and CDR2 is ANQGSEA. V dropped 7 bases and J dropped 0; count of bases not matched to a gene: 10. CDR3 nucleotide sequence: TGCAGCGCCCGAACCACTAGCGGGGCCAGCACAGATACGCAGTATTTT. Its translation: CSARTTSGASTDTQYF.

This clonotype has ten or more counts. This sequence joins TRBV10-3 and TRBJ1-1, with D unclear. The germline CDR1 and CDR2 sequences are ENHRY and SYGVKD. This CDR3 has 12 residues. Deletions cut 6 bases from V and 8 bases from J, with 13 bases between. This CDR3 reads CAIRSTNWEAFF. As DNA, the CDR3 is TGTGCCATCAGGTCGACAAACTGGGAAGCTTTCTTT.

This clonotype was observed a handful of times. The V call is TRBV6-5, the J call TRBJ1-2, with D hard to call. Trimming pared 2 bases from V and 1 base from J, leaving 8 bases between. The germline V gene has CDR1 MNHEY and CDR2 SVGAGI. The CDR3 is made up of 14 amino acids. This CDR3 is CASSYNGVNYGYTF. CDR3 coding DNA: TGTGCCAGCAGTTACAACGGGGTTAACTATGGCTACACCTTC.

There are a few counts of this clonotype. This chain joins TRBV7-2 and TRBJ1-2; D possibly corresponds to TRBD1 (5 bases). CDR1 and CDR2 from the germline V gene are SGHTA and FQGNSA. The CDR3 extends over 17 amino acids. Trimming cost V 2 bases and J 2 bases, with 18 bases left between them. The DNA of the CDR3 is TGTGCCAGCAGCTTAAAGTTTGGGCAGGGACTAAACTATGGCTACACCTTC. Residues: CASSLKFGQGLNYGYTF.

This clonotype was counted between two and nine times. The V gene is TRBV20-1, the J gene TRBJ2-1; D is unclear. The germline CDR1 and CDR2 sequences are DFQATT and SNEGSKA (reference sequence). V dropped 0 bases and J dropped 8 bases, with 11 bases sitting between them. This CDR3 has 13 amino acids. In DNA form, the CDR3 reads TGCAGTGCTAGAGATTCGCCGCCAGATGAGCAGTTCTTC. This translates into CSARDSPPDEQFF.

This clonotype was seen only a few times. This chain uses TRBV6-5 with TRBJ1-1, with D unclear. The CDR3 length is 14 residues. V was cut by 3 bases and J by 1 base, with 9 bases left in between. The V gene's germline CDR1 is MNHEY and CDR2 SVGAGI. The CDR3 spells CASSYDPANTEAFF. For the CDR3, the DNA is TGTGCCAGCAGTTATGATCCAGCGAACACTGAAGCTTTCTTT.

This clonotype was counted a few times. V and J are TRBV12-3 or TRBV12-4 and TRBJ2-7, with D perhaps TRBD1 (6 bases). This CDR3 is built from 15 residues. V was cut by 4 bases and J by 4 bases, with 17 bases left in between. The CDR3 DNA reads TGTGCCAGCAGTTCCACCGGGACAATGGGGTACGAGCAGTACTTC. It translates to CASSSTGTMGYEQYF.

This clonotype occurred a few times. This rearrangement joins TRBV6-1 to TRBJ1-2; TRBD1 is a possible D gene (6 bases). Looked up from germline, CDR1 is MNHNS and CDR2 is SASEGT. Trimming shortened V by 7 bases and J by 3 bases, and 15 bases separated the two germline ends. The CDR3 length is 14 residues. CDR3 in amino acids: CASTLRGSYYGYTF. In DNA, the CDR3 is TGTGCCAGCACCCTCAGGGGCAGTTACTATGGCTACACCTTC.

In its sample, this clonotype was seen many times. J is TRBJ2-7 and V is TRBV28, with unresolved D. V was shortened by 2 bases and J by 6 bases, with 5 bases between the two germline ends. Germline V lookup: CDR1 MDHEN, CDR2 SYDVKM. The CDR3 runs to 11 residues. The CDR3 loop is CASSLQFEQYF. CDR3 coding DNA: TGTGCCAGCAGTTTACAGTTCGAGCAGTACTTC.

At least ten counts were recorded for this clonotype. V usage is TRBV20-1 and J usage is TRBJ2-7; no clear D gene. Germline-derived CDR1 and CDR2 are DFQATT and SNEGSKA (reference sequence). CDR3 length equals 13 residues. The chain's CDR3 is CRAQTPTSYEQYF. Here the CDR3 DNA reads TGCAGGGCTCAGACTCCAACCTCCTACGAGCAGTACTTC.

This clonotype was observed a handful of times. V is TRBV5-1 and J is TRBJ2-1; the D is unclear. The CDR3 covers 14 residues. Germline CDR1 is SGHRS and CDR2 is YFSETQ. Between the trimmed V and J ends, which lost 2 bases and 6 bases, there was a span of 12 bases. CDR3 loop: CASSLDTTSNEQFF. CDR3 coding DNA: TGCGCCAGCAGCTTAGACACCACGTCCAATGAGCAGTTCTTC.

The table lists this clonotype with many counts. V gene TRBV29-1 combines with J gene TRBJ2-7; possible D gene TRBD1, 6 bases. The germline V gene encodes CDR1 SQVTM and CDR2 ANQGSEA. This CDR3 comprises 14 residues. The ends were cut back, 0 bases at V and 2 bases at J, with 11 bases in the middle. CDR3 sequence reads: CSVEDRGPTYEQYF. For the CDR3, the DNA is TGCAGCGTTGAAGACAGGGGCCCAACCTACGAGCAGTACTTC.

This clonotype was detected a few times. The chain has TRBV6-4 and TRBJ2-2; D call uncertain. Germline V gene sequence: CDR1 MRHNA, CDR2 SNTAGT. CDR3 length equals 13 residues. V was shortened by 2 bases and J by 3 bases, with 4 bases between the two germline ends. The CDR3 nucleotides read TGTGCCAGCAGTGACGATGACACCGGGGAGCTGTTTTTT. This sequence encodes CASSDDDTGELFF.

The chain is built from TRBV27 and TRBJ2-5, with 7 bases that match TRBD2. The ends lost 2 bases at V and 2 bases at J; junction bases unmatched: 8. Germline values: CDR1 MNHEY, CDR2 SMNVEV (reference sequence). The CDR3 is made up of 16 amino acids. CDR3 in amino acids: CASSLRSGRGQETQYF. The CDR3 DNA is TGTGCCAGCAGTTTAAGGTCGGGGCGGGGGCAAGAGACCCAGTACTTC.

Of note for this clonotype: The junction differs from germline at one of its ends, possibly a read error. V gene TRBV3-1 combines with J gene TRBJ1-6, with D perhaps matching TRBD1 (5 bases). The CDR3 is made up of 14 amino acids. CDR1 and CDR2 from the germline V gene are LGHDT and YNNKEL (reference sequence). In DNA, the CDR3 is TGTGCCAGCAGCCAAGTGGGGGTTGAGTCACCCCTCCGCTTT. This encodes CASSQVGVESPLRF.

There are a few counts of this clonotype. The chain uses TRBV5-1 and TRBJ1-1, with D maybe TRBD1 (5 bases). Per the germline V gene, CDR1 is SGHRS and CDR2 is YFSETQ. This CDR3 is 14 amino acids long. Trimming stripped 5 bases from V and 2 bases from J, with 13 bases between. CDR3 DNA: TGCGCCAGCAGACCTCAGGGCCGTAACACTGAAGCTTTCTTT. It translates to CASRPQGRNTEAFF.

The V gene is TRBV29-1, the J gene TRBJ2-3, with TRBD2 identical over 12 bases. Germline CDR1 and CDR2: SQVTM and ANQGSEA. Trimming took 3 bases from V and 1 from J; bases not matched to a gene: 5. The CDR3 contains 16 residues. CDR3 nucleotides: TGCAGCGTTGACGTCCGACTAGCGGGGGGCACAGATACGCAGTATTTT. Encoded protein: CSVDVRLAGGTDTQYF.

This clonotype was observed a handful of times. The rearrangement links TRBV4-3 to TRBJ2-5; no firm D call. CDR3 size: 13 residues. CDR1 is LGHNA, CDR2 YSLEER, per germline. V dropped 0 bases and J dropped 4 bases, with 6 bases sitting between them. The CDR3 DNA sequence: TGCGCCAGCAGCCAAGATCCCGGAGAGACCCAGTACTTC. Protein sequence: CASSQDPGETQYF.

This clonotype was picked up many times. The V gene is TRBV7-9, the J gene TRBJ2-7; D might be TRBD2 (5 bases). Germline V CDR1 and CDR2: SEHNR, FQNEAQ (reference sequence). This CDR3 spans 15 amino acids. Trimming shortened V by 5 bases and J by 0 bases, and 14 bases separated the two germline ends. The CDR3 sequence: CASSENSGNSYEQYF. CDR3 nucleotide sequence: TGTGCCAGCAGCGAAAATTCGGGGAACTCCTACGAGCAGTACTTC.

The chain has TRBV20-1 and TRBJ2-7; the D is unclear. The CDR3 extends over 13 amino acids. V was pared by 1 base and J by 3 bases, with 10 bases between. Germline V gives CDR1 DFQATT, CDR2 SNEGSKA (reference sequence). Here the CDR3 reads CSARGGEIYEQYF. The CDR3 bases are TGCAGTGCTAGAGGAGGTGAGATCTACGAGCAGTACTTC.